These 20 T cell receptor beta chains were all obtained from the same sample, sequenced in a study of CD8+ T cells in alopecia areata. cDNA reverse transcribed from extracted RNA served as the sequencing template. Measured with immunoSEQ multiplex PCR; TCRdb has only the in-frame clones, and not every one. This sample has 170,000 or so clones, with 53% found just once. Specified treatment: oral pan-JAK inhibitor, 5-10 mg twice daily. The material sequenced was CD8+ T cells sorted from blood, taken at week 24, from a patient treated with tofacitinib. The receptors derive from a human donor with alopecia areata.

CDR3 sequence: CASSPSGGTANTEAFF. The CDR3 coding sequence is TGTGCCAGCAGCCCTTCCGGGGGAACCGCAAACACTGAAGCTTTCTTT. The chain recombines TRBV7-9 with TRBJ1-1, with D possibly matching TRBD1 (5 bases). Trimming shortened V by 5 bases and J by 2 bases, and 18 bases separated the two germline ends. Germline lookup yields CDR1 SEHNR and CDR2 FQNEAQ (reference sequence). This CDR3 is built from 16 residues.

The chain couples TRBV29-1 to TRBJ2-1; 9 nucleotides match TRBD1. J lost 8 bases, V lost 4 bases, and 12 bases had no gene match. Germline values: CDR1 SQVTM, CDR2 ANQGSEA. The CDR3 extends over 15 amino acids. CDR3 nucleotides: TGCAGCGTTGGTGGCTTACAGGGGGCGGCAGATGAGCAGTTCTTC. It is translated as CSVGGLQGAADEQFF.

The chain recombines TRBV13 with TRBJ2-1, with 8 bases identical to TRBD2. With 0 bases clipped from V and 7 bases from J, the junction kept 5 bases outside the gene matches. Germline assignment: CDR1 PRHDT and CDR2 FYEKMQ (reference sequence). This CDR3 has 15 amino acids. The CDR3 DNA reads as TGTGCCAGCAGCTTAGGTCGGGGACTAGGAAATGAGCAGTTCTTC. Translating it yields CASSLGRGLGNEQFF. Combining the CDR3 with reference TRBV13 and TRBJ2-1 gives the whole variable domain AAGVIQSPRHLIKEKRETATLKCYPIPRHDTVYWYQQGPGQDPQFLISFYEKMQSDKGSIPDRFSAQQFSDYHSELNMSSLELGDSALYFCASSLGRGLGNEQFFGPGTRLTVL.

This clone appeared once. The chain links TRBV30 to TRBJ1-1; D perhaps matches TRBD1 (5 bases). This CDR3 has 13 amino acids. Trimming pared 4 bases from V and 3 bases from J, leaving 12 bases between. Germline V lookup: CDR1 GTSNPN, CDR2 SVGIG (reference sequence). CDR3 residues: CAWTSGLDTEAFF. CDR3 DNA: TGTGCCTGGACTTCAGGGTTGGACACTGAAGCTTTCTTT.

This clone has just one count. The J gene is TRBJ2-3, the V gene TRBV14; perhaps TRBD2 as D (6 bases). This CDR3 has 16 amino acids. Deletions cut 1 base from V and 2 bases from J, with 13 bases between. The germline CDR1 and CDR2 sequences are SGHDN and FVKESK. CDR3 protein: CASSQVPGDFTDTQYF. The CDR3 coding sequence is TGTGCCAGCAGCCAAGTCCCGGGGGACTTCACAGATACGCAGTATTTT.

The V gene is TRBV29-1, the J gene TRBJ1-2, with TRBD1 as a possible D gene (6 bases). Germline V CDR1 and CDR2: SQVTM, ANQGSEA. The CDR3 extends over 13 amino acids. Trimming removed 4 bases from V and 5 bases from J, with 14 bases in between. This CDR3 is CSVVPRGTYGYTF. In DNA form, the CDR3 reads TGCAGCGTTGTCCCACGCGGGACATATGGCTACACCTTC.

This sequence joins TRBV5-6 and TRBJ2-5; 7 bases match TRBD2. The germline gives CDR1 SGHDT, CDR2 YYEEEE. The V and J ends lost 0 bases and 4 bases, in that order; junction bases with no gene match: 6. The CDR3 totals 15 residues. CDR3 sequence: CASSLGPAGIETQYF. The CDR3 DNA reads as TGTGCCAGCAGCTTGGGTCCAGCGGGAATAGAGACCCAGTACTTC.

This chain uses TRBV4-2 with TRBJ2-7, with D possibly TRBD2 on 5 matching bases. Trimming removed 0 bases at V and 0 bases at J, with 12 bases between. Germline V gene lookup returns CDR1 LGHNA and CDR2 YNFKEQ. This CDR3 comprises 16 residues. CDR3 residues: CASSQDGGQNSYEQYF. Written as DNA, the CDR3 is TGTGCCAGCAGCCAAGACGGAGGCCAGAACTCCTACGAGCAGTACTTC.

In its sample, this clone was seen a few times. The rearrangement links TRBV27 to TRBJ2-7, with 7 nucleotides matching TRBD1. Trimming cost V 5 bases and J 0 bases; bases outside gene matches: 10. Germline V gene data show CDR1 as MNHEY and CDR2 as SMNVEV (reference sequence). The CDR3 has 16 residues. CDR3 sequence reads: CASSPRTGPSSYEQYF. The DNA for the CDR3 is TGTGCCAGCAGTCCGAGGACAGGTCCGAGCTCCTACGAGCAGTACTTC.

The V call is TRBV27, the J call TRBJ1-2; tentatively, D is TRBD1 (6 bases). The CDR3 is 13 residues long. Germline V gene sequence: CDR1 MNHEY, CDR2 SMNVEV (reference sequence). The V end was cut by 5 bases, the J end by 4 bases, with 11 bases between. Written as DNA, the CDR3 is TGTGCCAGCAGTGCCCCAGGGGCCTATGGCTACACCTTC. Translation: CASSAPGAYGYTF.

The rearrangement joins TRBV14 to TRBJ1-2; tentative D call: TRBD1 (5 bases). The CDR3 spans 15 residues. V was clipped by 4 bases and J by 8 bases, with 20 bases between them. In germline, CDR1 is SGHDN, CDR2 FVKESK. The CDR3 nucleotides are TGTGCCAGCAGCCGAGTAACAGGTACCCCGGGAGGCTACACCTTC. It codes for CASSRVTGTPGGYTF.

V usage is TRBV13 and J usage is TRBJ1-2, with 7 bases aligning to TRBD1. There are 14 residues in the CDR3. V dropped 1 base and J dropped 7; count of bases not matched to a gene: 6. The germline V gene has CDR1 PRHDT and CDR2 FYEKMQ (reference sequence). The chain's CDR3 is CASSLEGGRLGYTF. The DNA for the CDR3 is TGTGCCAGCAGCTTAGAAGGGGGCCGGCTTGGCTACACCTTC.

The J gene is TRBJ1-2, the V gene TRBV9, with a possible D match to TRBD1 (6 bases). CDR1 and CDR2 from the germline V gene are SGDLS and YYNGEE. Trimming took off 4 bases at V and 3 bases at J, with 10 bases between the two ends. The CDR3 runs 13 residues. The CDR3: CASSYRTDYGYTF. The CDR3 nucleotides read TGTGCCAGCAGCTACCGGACAGACTATGGCTACACCTTC.

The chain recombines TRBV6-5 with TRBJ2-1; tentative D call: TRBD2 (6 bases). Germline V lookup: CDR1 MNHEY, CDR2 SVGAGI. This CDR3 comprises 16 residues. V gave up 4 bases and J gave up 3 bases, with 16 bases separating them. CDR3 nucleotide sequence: TGTGCCAGCAGTTCCCGGGATAGCGGTAACTACAATGAGCAGTTCTTC. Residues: CASSSRDSGNYNEQFF.

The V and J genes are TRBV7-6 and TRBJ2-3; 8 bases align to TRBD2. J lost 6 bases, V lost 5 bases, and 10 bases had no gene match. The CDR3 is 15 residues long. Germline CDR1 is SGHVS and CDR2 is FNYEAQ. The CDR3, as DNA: TGTGCCAGCAGCGAGGTCGGGGGGGCCGGGGATACGCAGTATTTT. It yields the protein CASSEVGGAGDTQYF.

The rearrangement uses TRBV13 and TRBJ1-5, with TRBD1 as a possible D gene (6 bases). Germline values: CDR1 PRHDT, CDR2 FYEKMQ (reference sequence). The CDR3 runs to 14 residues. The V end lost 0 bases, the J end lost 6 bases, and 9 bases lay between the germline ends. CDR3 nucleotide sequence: TGTGCCAGCAGCTTAGGCCAGGGGTTTCAGCCCCAGCATTTT. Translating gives CASSLGQGFQPQHF. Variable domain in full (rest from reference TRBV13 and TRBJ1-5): AAGVIQSPRHLIKEKRETATLKCYPIPRHDTVYWYQQGPGQDPQFLISFYEKMQSDKGSIPDRFSAQQFSDYHSELNMSSLELGDSALYFCASSLGQGFQPQHFGDGTRLSIL.

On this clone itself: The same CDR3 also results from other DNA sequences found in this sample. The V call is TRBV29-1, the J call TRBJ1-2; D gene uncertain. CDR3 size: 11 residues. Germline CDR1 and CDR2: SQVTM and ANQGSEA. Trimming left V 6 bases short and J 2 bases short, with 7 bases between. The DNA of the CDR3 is TGCAGCGTCGGGGAAAACTATGGCTACACCTTC. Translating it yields CSVGENYGYTF.

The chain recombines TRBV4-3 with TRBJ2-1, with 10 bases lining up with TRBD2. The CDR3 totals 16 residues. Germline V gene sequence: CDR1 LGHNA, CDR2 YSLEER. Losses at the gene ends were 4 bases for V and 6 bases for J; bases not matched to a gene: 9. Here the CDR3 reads CASSLDGGTSVNEQFF. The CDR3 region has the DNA TGCGCCAGCAGCCTCGACGGGGGGACTAGCGTCAATGAGCAGTTCTTC.

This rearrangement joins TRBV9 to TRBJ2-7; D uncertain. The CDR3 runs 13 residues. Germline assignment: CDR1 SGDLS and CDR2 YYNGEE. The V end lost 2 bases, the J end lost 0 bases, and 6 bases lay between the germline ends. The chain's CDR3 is CASSVSDSYEQYF. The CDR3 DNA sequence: TGTGCCAGCAGCGTTTCCGACTCCTACGAGCAGTACTTC.

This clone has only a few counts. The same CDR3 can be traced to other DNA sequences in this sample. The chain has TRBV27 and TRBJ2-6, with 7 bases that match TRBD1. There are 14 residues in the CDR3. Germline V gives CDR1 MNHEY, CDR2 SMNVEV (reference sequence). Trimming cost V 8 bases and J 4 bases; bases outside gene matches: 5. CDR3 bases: TGTGCCAGCCGACAGGGTTCCGGGGCCAACGTCCTGACTTTC. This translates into CASRQGSGANVLTF.